The entry that follows covers one T cell receptor beta chain sequence. Antigen specificity is unknown. Only CD45RO-negative cells positively selected for CCR7 counted as naive CD8 cells, so terminally differentiated effector memory CD45RA+ cells were excluded. Sorted subsets were amplified in replicate PCRs using 200 ng DNA, around 30,000 T cell genomes. In the original workflow: Junction-only sequences without quality scores were provided by ImmunoSEQ, so filtering was different. Generated by immunoSEQ multiplex PCR, the TCRdb table keeps only in-frame clones and is missing some. V, J and clone size reflect that table, while D and trimming were determined from the DNA. Of around 2.1 million clones listed, just over 90% are singletons. These data are taken from a study of shared clonotypes between healthy human individuals. Study-wide points: The donor pool, a small one, limited the genetic and exposure-history diversity represented.

The CDR3 has 18 amino acids. V was clipped by 4 bases and J by 0 bases; unmatched bases: 10. Germline V lookup: CDR1 SGHRS, CDR2 YFSETQ. The chain carries TRBV5-1 and TRBJ2-3; the match to TRBD2 covers 11 bases. The source material was naive CD8+ T cells from PBMCs. This sequence was found in a man younger than 35 in good health. Some clones in this sample may be carry-over from other donors' samples. CDR3 region: CASSLGLAGYSSTDTQYF. The CDR3 DNA reads as TGCGCCAGCAGCCTAGGACTAGCGGGTTACTCTAGCACAGATACGCAGTATTTT.